Following are 28 T cell receptor beta chains from one sample sequenced in a study of beta chain features in type 1 diabetes. Reverse transcribing all isolated RNA meant expressed TCRB transcripts were sequenced. Generated by immunoSEQ multiplex PCR, the TCRdb table keeps only in-frame clones and is missing some. The table has about 250,000 clones, 13% to 15% seen once. Sequenced material: naive CD4+ T cells from blood. The receptors were gathered from a woman aged 40 to 55 in good health.

The rearrangement uses TRBV12-5 and TRBJ1-4; no firm D call. The CDR3 consists of 17 residues. Trimming took off 2 bases at V and 0 bases at J, with 13 bases between the two ends. Germline CDR1 LGHNT, CDR2 FRNRAP. CDR3 amino acids: CASGLSPGTATNEKLFF. For the CDR3, the DNA is TGTGCTAGTGGTTTGAGCCCGGGAACAGCAACTAATGAAAAACTGTTTTTT. The whole variable domain, remainder taken from reference TRBV12-5 and TRBJ1-4, is DARVTQTPRHKVTEMGQEVTMRCQPILGHNTVFWYRQTMMQGLELLAYFRNRAPLDDSGMPKDRFSAEMPDATLATLKIQPSEPRDSAVYFCASGLSPGTATNEKLFFGSGTQLSVL.

The rearrangement uses TRBV19 and TRBJ1-1; the match to TRBD1 covers 8 bases. This CDR3 is built from 14 residues. Germline-derived CDR1 and CDR2 are LNHDA and SQIVND (reference sequence). The V and J ends lost 0 bases and 11 bases, in that order; junction bases with no gene match: 8. The CDR3 sequence is CASSIDGQGGSAFF. CDR3 DNA: TGTGCCAGTAGTATAGACGGACAGGGCGGTTCTGCTTTCTTT. The full variable domain, in which reference TRBV19 and TRBJ1-1 provide the parts outside the CDR3, is DGGITQSPKYLFRKEGQNVTLSCEQNLNHDAMYWYRQDPGQGLRLIYYSQIVNDFQKGDIAEGYSVSREKKESFPLTVTSAQKNPTAFYLCASSIDGQGGSAFFGQGTRLTVV.

Only a few counts were recorded for this clone. V usage is TRBV10-3 and J usage is TRBJ1-3, with D possibly matching TRBD1 (6 bases). Trimming removed 11 bases from V and 4 bases from J, with 15 bases in between. This CDR3 spans 13 amino acids. Germline V gene sequence: CDR1 ENHRY, CDR2 SYGVKD. The CDR3 here is CAGSRGYGNTIYF. DNA for the CDR3: TGTGCCGGATCCAGGGGATACGGAAACACCATATATTTT.

This clone occurred a few times. This chain connects TRBV6-5 to TRBJ2-1; D perhaps matches TRBD2 (5 bases). The length of the CDR3 is 15 residues. Trimming removed 6 bases at V and 3 bases at J, with 15 bases between. The germline V gene has CDR1 MNHEY and CDR2 SVGAGI. The CDR3 DNA reads TGTGCCAGCAGAACACAAGGGAGCCTCTACAATGAGCAGTTCTTC. Protein: CASRTQGSLYNEQFF.

This chain links TRBV2 with TRBJ1-4; D might be TRBD1 (6 bases). The CDR3 runs 13 residues. Germline V lookup: CDR1 SNHLY, CDR2 FYNNEI. Trimming took off 4 bases at V and 10 bases at J, with 13 bases between the two ends. CDR3 in DNA: TGTGCCAGCAGTGGGCAGGGGAGGGGAAAACTGTTTTTT. This encodes CASSGQGRGKLFF.

CDR3 protein: CASSPGTSTDTQYF. The CDR3 nucleotides are TGCGCCAGCAGCCCCGGGACTAGCACAGATACGCAGTATTTT. The genes are TRBV5-1 and TRBJ2-3; tentative D call: TRBD2 (6 bases). Germline-derived CDR1 and CDR2 are SGHRS and YFSETQ. The CDR3 consists of 14 residues. Trimming removed 4 bases from V and 0 bases from J, with 9 bases in between.

The chain has TRBV15 and TRBJ2-1, with 11 nucleotides matching TRBD2. The CDR3 loop spans 14 amino acids. The germline gives CDR1 LNHNV, CDR2 YYDKDF (reference sequence). The ends lost 7 bases at V and 3 bases at J; junction bases unmatched: 2. In DNA, the CDR3 is TGTGCCACCACAACTAGCGGGGGCTACAATGAGCAGTTCTTC. Translated, it gives CATTTSGGYNEQFF.

The V gene is TRBV19, the J gene TRBJ1-5, with 9 bases that match TRBD1. This CDR3 region has 16 residues. J was trimmed by 3 bases and V by 4 bases; bases with no gene match: 7. CDR1 LNHDA and CDR2 SQIVND come from the germline V gene (reference sequence). The CDR3 loop is CASSTPDRGINQPQHF. The CDR3, as DNA: TGTGCCAGTAGTACTCCGGACAGGGGAATCAATCAGCCCCAGCATTTT.

The rearrangement uses TRBV27 and TRBJ1-3, with TRBD1 identical over 7 bases. With V trimmed by 3 bases and J by 4 bases, 6 bases remained unmatched. The length of the CDR3 is 15 residues. Germline V gives CDR1 MNHEY, CDR2 SMNVEV (reference sequence). CDR3 DNA sequence: TGTGCCAGCAGTTTCACAGGGGTTACAGGAAACACCATATATTTT. Its protein product is CASSFTGVTGNTIYF.

The rearrangement links TRBV7-9 to TRBJ2-5; D might be TRBD2 (6 bases). Germline CDR1 reads SEHNR; CDR2 reads FQNEAQ (reference sequence). Trimming removed 11 bases at V and 5 bases at J, with 18 bases between. The CDR3 loop spans 13 amino acids. The CDR3 loop reads CALAGGAQETQYF. The CDR3 nucleotides are TGTGCCCTAGCCGGCGGGGCGCAGGAGACCCAGTACTTC.

This clone has a handful of counts. The chain carries TRBV10-3 and TRBJ1-2, with 7 bases identical to TRBD1. The CDR3 loop spans 13 amino acids. Germline trimming cut 6 bases from V and 0 bases from J; bases unmatched to any gene: 1. Per germline, CDR1 ENHRY and CDR2 SYGVKD. CDR3 bases: TGTGCCATCAGGGGGACAGCTAACTATGGCTACACCTTC. Its translation is CAIRGTANYGYTF.

This clone was seen a handful of times. This chain connects TRBV5-1 to TRBJ1-1, with D tentatively TRBD1 (6 bases). V was pared by 5 bases and J by 5 bases, with 16 bases between. This CDR3 is built from 14 residues. Germline V gives CDR1 SGHRS, CDR2 YFSETQ. The CDR3 nucleotides are TGCGCCAGCAGTCTCAACAGGGTTGAGACTGAAGCTTTCTTT. It specifies CASSLNRVETEAFF.

The chain employs TRBV5-1 and TRBJ2-7; 7 bases fit TRBD2. Germline V CDR1 and CDR2: SGHRS, YFSETQ. CDR3 length: 15 amino acids. V shed 0 bases, J shed 3 bases, and the junction held 6 bases outside the gene matches. CDR3 region: CASSLDPSGDYEQYF. The CDR3 nucleotides read TGCGCCAGCAGCTTGGATCCCAGCGGGGACTACGAGCAGTACTTC.

Only a few counts were recorded for this clone. The V gene is TRBV7-9, the J gene TRBJ2-1; 10 bases match TRBD1. Looked up from germline, CDR1 is SEHNR and CDR2 is FQNEAQ (reference sequence). The CDR3 is 16 amino acids. V dropped 4 bases and J dropped 2; count of bases not matched to a gene: 5. The CDR3 here is CASSSPGQGAYNEQFF. In DNA, the CDR3 is TGTGCCAGCAGCTCCCCCGGACAGGGGGCCTACAATGAGCAGTTCTTC.

In its sample, this clone was seen a few times. CDR3 residues: CASSFPWTSGGSEDTQYF. The DNA of the CDR3 is TGTGCCAGCAGCTTCCCGTGGACTAGCGGGGGGTCGGAGGATACGCAGTATTTT. The chain couples TRBV11-2 to TRBJ2-3, with 14 bases matching TRBD2. Germline-derived CDR1 and CDR2 are SGHAT and FQNNGV. The CDR3 runs to 18 residues. The V and J ends lost 3 bases and 6 bases, in that order; junction bases with no gene match: 11.

The chain couples TRBV19 to TRBJ2-7, with 10 bases aligning to TRBD2. The CDR3 loop spans 16 amino acids. Germline V gene data show CDR1 as LNHDA and CDR2 as SQIVND (reference sequence). Unmatched junction bases numbered 7, after V lost 5 bases and J lost 0 bases. The CDR3 protein is CASSRASGGPSYEQYF. In DNA form, the CDR3 reads TGTGCCAGTAGTCGGGCTAGCGGGGGCCCCTCCTACGAGCAGTACTTC.

J is TRBJ1-2 and V is TRBV7-2, with D tentatively TRBD1 (5 bases). V was cut by 1 base and J by 4 bases, with 10 bases left in between. Per the germline V gene, CDR1 is SGHTA and CDR2 is FQGNSA. The CDR3 is 14 residues long. CDR3 DNA sequence: TGTGCCAGCAGCTTAGGCGAGACAGCCTATGGCTACACCTTC. This sequence encodes CASSLGETAYGYTF. Full variable domain (missing parts from reference TRBV7-2 and TRBJ1-2): GAGVSQSPSNKVTEKGKDVELRCDPISGHTALYWYRQSLGQGLEFLIYFQGNSAPDKSGLPSDRFSAERTGGSVSTLTIQRTQQEDSAVYLCASSLGETAYGYTFGSGTRLTVV.

This clone was picked up a small number of times. The V call is TRBV7-9, the J call TRBJ1-6; D is possibly TRBD1 (5 bases). This CDR3 comprises 14 residues. Per germline, CDR1 SEHNR and CDR2 FQNEAQ (reference sequence). The germline V and J ends were trimmed by 2 bases and 7 bases, with 9 bases remaining between them. In nucleotides, the CDR3 is TGTGCCAGCAGCTTAAAGGGGAGGAATTCACCCCTCCACTTT. This encodes CASSLKGRNSPLHF. The full variable domain, its missing parts supplied by reference TRBV7-9 and TRBJ1-6, is DTGVSQNPRHKITKRGQNVTFRCDPISEHNRLYWYRQTLGQGPEFLTYFQNEAQLEKSRLLSDRFSAERPKGSFSTLEIQRTEQGDSAMYLCASSLKGRNSPLHFGNGTRLTVT.

This clone was observed a handful of times. The chain links TRBV5-1 to TRBJ2-2; a possible D gene is TRBD1 (5 bases). The V gene's germline CDR1 is SGHRS and CDR2 YFSETQ. The V end was cut by 0 bases, the J end by 7 bases, with 13 bases between. CDR3 length equals 15 residues. CDR3 region: CASSLGTPTVGELFF. The CDR3 DNA reads as TGCGCCAGCAGCTTGGGGACACCCACGGTCGGGGAGCTGTTTTTT.

This clone was found a few times. V and J are TRBV19 and TRBJ2-3, with TRBD1 as a possible D gene (5 bases). CDR1 is LNHDA, CDR2 SQIVND, per germline (reference sequence). V lost 3 bases and J lost 4, with 14 bases in between. The length of the CDR3 is 15 residues. The CDR3 spells CASSIAQGWADTQYF. The CDR3 DNA reads as TGTGCCAGTAGTATCGCCCAGGGATGGGCAGATACGCAGTATTTT.

This clone was seen only a few times. As DNA, the CDR3 is TGTGCCACCAGCAGAGGGGTTGCCAGCGGCAATCAGCCCCAGCATTTT. Translated, it gives CATSRGVASGNQPQHF. The rearrangement joins TRBV15 to TRBJ1-5; the D is unclear. Germline CDR1 LNHNV, CDR2 YYDKDF (reference sequence). The CDR3 covers 16 residues. Trimming took off 1 base at V and 2 bases at J, with 12 bases between the two ends.

CDR3 region: CSVDSLRGLGETQYF. The DNA for the CDR3 is TGCAGCGTTGATTCCCTGCGGGGATTAGGGGAGACCCAGTACTTC. V and J are TRBV29-1 and TRBJ2-5; D possibly corresponds to TRBD2 (6 bases). Deletions cut 3 bases from V and 5 bases from J, with 19 bases between. The germline V gene has CDR1 SQVTM and CDR2 ANQGSEA. The CDR3 is made up of 15 amino acids.

In this sample, this clone turned up a few times. This chain connects TRBV6-5 to TRBJ2-5; D remains unclear. The germline V gene encodes CDR1 MNHEY and CDR2 SVGAGI. The CDR3 contains 14 residues. V gave up 0 bases and J gave up 5 bases, with 10 bases separating them. The CDR3 DNA sequence: TGTGCCAGCAGTTACTCGACTGCTGGCGAGACCCAGTACTTC. Translated, it gives CASSYSTAGETQYF.

This clone has a handful of counts. The chain recombines TRBV11-1 with TRBJ2-7, with D perhaps TRBD1 (6 bases). CDR3 length: 15 residues. Germline V CDR1 and CDR2: SGHAT, FQDESV (reference sequence). Trimming left V 2 bases short and J 5 bases short, with 16 bases between. The CDR3 loop is CASSLPSAGDNEQYF. The DNA of the CDR3 is TGTGCCAGCAGCTTACCATCCGCTGGGGACAACGAGCAGTACTTC.

This clone was detected a few times. Here the CDR3 DNA reads TGCAGCGTTCATACAGGGGGCTATGGCTACACCTTC. As protein: CSVHTGGYGYTF. The V and J genes are TRBV29-1 and TRBJ1-2, with 8 bases lining up with TRBD1. The germline V gene encodes CDR1 SQVTM and CDR2 ANQGSEA. The CDR3 is made up of 12 amino acids. J gave up 4 bases and V 5 bases, and 3 bases lay outside the gene matches.

This clone was detected only a few times. The V gene is TRBV18, the J gene TRBJ1-1; 7 nucleotides line up with TRBD1. The J segment lost 1 base and the V segment lost 3 bases, leaving 2 bases of the junction unmatched. The CDR3 consists of 14 residues. The V gene's germline CDR1 is KGHSH and CDR2 LQKENI. The CDR3 sequence is CASSPRTGNTEAFF. The CDR3 coding sequence is TGTGCCAGCTCACCGCGGACAGGGAACACTGAAGCTTTCTTT.

This clone has just a few counts. The J gene is TRBJ2-3, the V gene TRBV5-1, with 13 bases matching TRBD2. V shed 3 bases and J 4 bases; nucleotides not matched to a gene: 5. Germline V CDR1 and CDR2: SGHRS, YFSETQ. The CDR3 sequence is 16 residues long. This CDR3 is CASSYSLAGGADTQYF. For the CDR3, the DNA is TGCGCCAGCAGCTATTCACTAGCGGGGGGGGCAGATACGCAGTATTTT.

The table lists this clone with a few counts. The V gene is TRBV2, the J gene TRBJ2-4; D is ambiguous. V was cut by 1 base and J by 1 base, with 8 bases left in between. Germline loops: CDR1 SNHLY, CDR2 FYNNEI. This CDR3 has 15 amino acids. CDR3: CASSEDQWAKNIQYF. CDR3 DNA sequence: TGTGCCAGCAGTGAAGACCAGTGGGCCAAAAACATTCAGTACTTC.